This TCR beta chain emerged from a study of shared clonotypes between healthy human individuals. Background on the study: Every donor yielded three CD4 naive, three CD4 memory, two CD8 naive and one CD8 memory plate.

With respect to this clone: Other DNA sequences in this sample translate to the same CDR3.

Per germline, CDR1 WNHNN and CDR2 SYGVQD (reference sequence). This CDR3 comprises 13 residues. V lost 3 bases and J lost 4, with 9 bases in between. Each PCR replicate from the sorted subsets contained 150 to 200 ng DNA, which is around 30,000 T cell genomes. The method was immunoSEQ multiplex PCR; TCRdb's version includes in-frame clones alone and lacks a portion of them. The data contain 950,000 to 1,300,000 clones, around 76% of them singletons. This TCR was recovered from a man between 18 and 29 years old in good health. The V and J genes are TRBV10-1 and TRBJ1-2; possibly TRBD1 for D (5 bases). Input material: memory CD4+ T cells sorted from blood. Noted subset: CD45RA-negative fraction. CDR3 bases: TGCGCCAGCAGTGAATCAGGGTCCTATGGCTACACCTTC. Translated: CASSESGSYGYTF.